This T cell receptor beta chain was recovered during a study of regulatory T cells in long-lasting Graves disease. Broader study findings: New patients shared about 880 public clonotypes, fewer than the roughly 2,500 shared by persistent patients. Repertoires from persistent disease leaned toward TRBV28, TRBJ1-2 and TRBJ2-5. Persistent cases of Graves' showed reduced TCR diversity relative to newly diagnosed patients.

Germline V gives CDR1 LNHDA, CDR2 SQIVND (reference sequence). With 4 bases removed from V and 5 bases from J, the gap between germline ends came to 15 bases. The CDR3 totals 15 residues. Construction of TCR beta libraries relied on iRepertoire HTBI primers and on Arm-PCR targeting CDR3 regions. TCRdb fed the multiplex PCR reads into MiXCR, producing one record per CDR3 protein. Among hundreds of thousands of distinct CDR3 sequences listed, around 15% were seen once. The sample's time point: newly diagnosed GD, antithyroid drugs for less than 3 months. PBMC-extracted RNA yielded the TCR library. This clonotype was detected a few times. The target antigen is unknown. This same sample was also part of a study on T cells in Graves' hyperthyroidism and ophthalmopathy. That report notes: HTBI primers were used for first-round RT-PCR of the TCR CDR3.

The chain is built from TRBV19 and TRBJ2-4, with no clear D. The sequencing here drew on peripheral blood mononuclear cells (PBMCs), taken at new diagnosis, from a patient treated with antithyroid drugs. The clonotype comes from a woman aged 35-60 years with Graves disease. The CDR3 sequence is CASSSGSFSQNIQYF. The CDR3 region has the DNA TGTGCCAGTAGTAGCGGATCCTTTTCCCAAAACATTCAGTACTTC.